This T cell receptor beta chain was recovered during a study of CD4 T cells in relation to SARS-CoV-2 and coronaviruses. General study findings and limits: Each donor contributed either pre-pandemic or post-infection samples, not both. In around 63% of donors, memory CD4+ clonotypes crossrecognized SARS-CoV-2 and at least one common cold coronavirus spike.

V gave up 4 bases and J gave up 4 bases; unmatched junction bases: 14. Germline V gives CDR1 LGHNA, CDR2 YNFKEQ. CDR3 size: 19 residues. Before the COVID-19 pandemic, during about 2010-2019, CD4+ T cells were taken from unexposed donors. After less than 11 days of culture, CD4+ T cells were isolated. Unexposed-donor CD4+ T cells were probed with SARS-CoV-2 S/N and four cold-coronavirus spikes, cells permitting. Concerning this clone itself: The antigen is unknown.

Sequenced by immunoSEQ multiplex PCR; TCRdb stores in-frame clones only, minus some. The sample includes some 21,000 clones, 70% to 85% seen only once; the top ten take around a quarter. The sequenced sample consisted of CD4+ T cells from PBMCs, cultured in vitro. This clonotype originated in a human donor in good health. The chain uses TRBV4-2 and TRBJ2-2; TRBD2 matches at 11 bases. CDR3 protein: CASSLRGTSGSAGTGELFF. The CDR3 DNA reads TGTGCCAGCAGCCTGAGGGGGACTAGCGGTTCCGCGGGCACCGGGGAGCTGTTTTTT.